The 12 T cell receptor beta chains given below trace back to one sample, sequenced in a study of blood T cells in healthy people across ages. Together with a sample-barcoded 5' primer, a J-beta primer mix was included in a second PCR lasting roughly 6 to 12 cycles. TCRdb processed the 5' RACE reads anew with MiXCR; each CDR3 protein has one entry. The sample has about 680,000 distinct CDR3 sequences; 49% are singletons. The source material was blood. These receptors originate from a woman aged 55-75 years in good health.

This chain connects TRBV10-3 to TRBJ1-1; D is ambiguous. The CDR3 spans 13 residues. V gave up 3 bases and J gave up 4 bases, with 9 bases separating them. Germline CDR1 ENHRY, CDR2 SYGVKD. The CDR3 is CAISETGGTEAFF. The DNA for the CDR3 is TGTGCCATCAGTGAAACGGGTGGCACTGAAGCTTTCTTT.

In its sample, this clonotype was seen a few times. V gene TRBV27 combines with J gene TRBJ2-7; D tentatively reads TRBD1 or TRBD2 (6 bases each). Germline-derived CDR1 and CDR2 are MNHEY and SMNVEV (reference sequence). This CDR3 has 16 amino acids. Trimming took off 4 bases at V and 6 bases at J, with 22 bases between the two ends. CDR3 in DNA: TGTGCCAGCAGTTATGGGACCCCTAGCGAAGGGGGCGAGCAGTACTTC. Protein sequence: CASSYGTPSEGGEQYF.

This clonotype occurred once. V is TRBV30 and J is TRBJ2-4; D might be TRBD2 (5 bases). The tail of the sequence fits TRBJ2-7 better, so the J call may be wrong. The CDR3 extends over 13 amino acids. Germline CDR1 is GTSNPN and CDR2 is SVGIG (reference sequence). For the CDR3, the DNA is TGTGCCTCAGAGCGGCTACCTACCTACGAGCAGTACTTC. Translation: CASERLPTYEQYF.

The genes are TRBV28 and TRBJ1-4; D call uncertain. CDR3 length: 14 residues. V was shortened by 5 bases and J by 5 bases, with 12 bases between the two germline ends. The V gene's germline CDR1 is MDHEN and CDR2 SYDVKM. The CDR3 nucleotides read TGTGCCAGCAGTAGCCCCGTCATAAATGAAAAACTGTTTTTT. Its translation is CASSSPVINEKLFF. The variable domain in full, completed from reference TRBV28 and TRBJ1-4, reads DVKVTQSSRYLVKRTGEKVFLECVQDMDHENMFWYRQDPGLGLRLIYFSYDVKMKEKGDIPEGYSVSREKKERFSLILESASTNQTSMYLCASSSPVINEKLFFGSGTQLSVL.

This clonotype turned up a few times. V and J are TRBV29-1 and TRBJ2-1, with D perhaps matching TRBD1 or TRBD2 (6 bases each). Trimming removed 2 bases from V and 7 bases from J, with 15 bases in between. CDR1 and CDR2 from the germline V gene are SQVTM and ANQGSEA. The CDR3 extends over 14 amino acids. The CDR3 is CSVELSGAGNEQFF. CDR3 sequence (DNA): TGCAGCGTTGAATTATCAGGGGCGGGGAATGAGCAGTTCTTC.

The V gene is TRBV5-1, the J gene TRBJ2-4; tentative D call: TRBD2 (7 bases). The CDR3 length is 16 residues. V dropped 0 bases and J dropped 9 bases, with 19 bases sitting between them. Germline CDR1 and CDR2: SGHRS and YFSETQ. The CDR3 sequence: CASSLAAGEGGGIQYF. Here the CDR3 DNA reads TGCGCCAGCAGCTTGGCTGCGGGAGAAGGAGGGGGCATTCAGTACTTC.

This clonotype was seen just once. This sequence joins TRBV5-1 and TRBJ2-5; D call uncertain. Trimming pared 6 bases from V and 5 bases from J, leaving 14 bases between. CDR3 size: 13 residues. Germline V gives CDR1 SGHRS, CDR2 YFSETQ. The CDR3 sequence: CASTASIGETQYF. As DNA, the CDR3 is TGCGCCAGCACAGCCTCGATCGGGGAGACCCAGTACTTC.

The V and J genes are TRBV20-1 and TRBJ2-5, with TRBD1 identical over 7 bases. Trimming took 5 bases from V and 11 from J; bases not matched to a gene: 17. Germline V gene data show CDR1 as DFQATT and CDR2 as SNEGSKA (reference sequence). The CDR3 consists of 14 residues. This CDR3 is CSAPDRVLTNEQYF. The CDR3 DNA sequence: TGCAGTGCTCCAGACAGGGTGCTCACCAATGAGCAGTACTTC.

This sequence joins TRBV20-1 and TRBJ2-5; 10 positions match TRBD1. The CDR3 extends over 14 amino acids. V lost 6 bases to trimming and J lost 11 bases; unmatched junction nucleotides: 15. In germline, CDR1 is DFQATT, CDR2 SNEGSKA (reference sequence). As DNA, the CDR3 is TGCAGTGCCCCATGGACAGGGGGTGCGGGGGAGCAGTACTTC. Encoded protein: CSAPWTGGAGEQYF.

Comments on this clonotype: One junction end disagrees with the germline gene, perhaps due to a read error. The J gene is TRBJ2-1, the V gene TRBV20-1; possibly TRBD2 for D (6 bases). CDR1 is DFQATT and CDR2 is SNEGSKA in the germline V gene (reference sequence). This CDR3 spans 10 amino acids. The CDR3 nucleotides read TGCAGTCCTAGCGCCCGGGAGCAGTTCTTC. Translated, it gives CSPSAREQFF.

The chain recombines TRBV29-1 with TRBJ2-3; D possibly uses TRBD1 or TRBD2 (5 bases each). V was pared by 4 bases and J by 5 bases, with 22 bases between. In germline, CDR1 is SQVTM, CDR2 ANQGSEA. The CDR3 has 16 amino acids. The CDR3 here is CSVGNPGTPRQDTQYF. CDR3 nucleotides: TGCAGCGTTGGAAATCCAGGGACCCCGAGGCAAGATACGCAGTATTTT.

V is TRBV30 and J is TRBJ2-4; D is ambiguous. Gene TRBJ2-7 matches the end of the DNA better, so the J call may be wrong. The CDR3 contains 11 residues. Germline CDR1 GTSNPN, CDR2 SVGIG (reference sequence). CDR3 protein: CAWSVRYEQYF. DNA for the CDR3: TGTGCCTGGAGTGTACGATACGAGCAGTACTTC.